The 7 T cell receptor beta chains below all came from one sample that was sequenced in a study of shared clonotypes between healthy human individuals. Sequencing was performed with immunoSEQ multiplex PCR; in TCRdb, only in-frame clones are kept and a portion is missing. The sample shows about 960,000 clones, more than 75% of them seen only once. Sequencing was carried out using memory CD4+ T cells sorted from blood. Subset reported: CD45RA-negative fraction. All receptors derive from a man in his late teens or twenties in good health.

The chain employs TRBV5-6 and TRBJ2-3; D ambiguous. Germline V CDR1 and CDR2: SGHDT, YYEEEE. The CDR3 runs to 12 residues. The ends were cut back, 4 bases at V and 2 bases at J, with 5 bases in the middle. The CDR3 region is CASSRDTDTQYF. The CDR3 nucleotides are TGTGCCAGCAGCCGAGACACAGATACGCAGTATTTT.

This chain links TRBV6-1 with TRBJ1-1; D ambiguous. The CDR3 covers 13 residues. Germline V gives CDR1 MNHNS, CDR2 SASEGT. V lost 5 bases to trimming and J lost 3 bases, with 10 bases between them. The CDR3 DNA reads TGTGCCAGCAGTAGCCCCCGGGACACTGAAGCTTTCTTT. Amino acids: CASSSPRDTEAFF.

The V call is TRBV5-1, the J call TRBJ1-1, with 8 bases fitting TRBD1. The CDR3 sequence is 17 residues long. CDR1 is SGHRS, CDR2 YFSETQ, per germline. The trim removed 4 bases at V and 3 bases at J, leaving 14 bases unmatched. CDR3 in amino acids: CASSLSSLRGRDTEAFF. The CDR3 DNA sequence: TGCGCCAGCAGCCTGTCATCCCTCAGGGGGCGCGACACTGAAGCTTTCTTT.

The chain combines TRBV19 with TRBJ2-5, with a weak D call TRBD2 (6 bases). Looked up from germline, CDR1 is LNHDA and CDR2 is SQIVND (reference sequence). There are 14 residues in the CDR3. Trimming removed 5 bases from V and 4 bases from J, with 14 bases in between. The CDR3 bases are TGTGCCAGTAGTGTTGGGACCGGGGGAGAGACCCAGTACTTC. As protein: CASSVGTGGETQYF.

The gene calls are TRBV9 and TRBJ2-7; D is possibly TRBD2 (6 bases). Trimming left V 3 bases short and J 0 bases short, with 10 bases between. This CDR3 has 14 residues. Germline CDR1 reads SGDLS; CDR2 reads YYNGEE. This chain's CDR3 is CASSANSGSYEQYF. CDR3 DNA: TGTGCCAGCAGCGCGAATAGCGGCTCCTACGAGCAGTACTTC. Looking up the rest from reference TRBV9 and TRBJ2-7 gives the full variable domain: DSGVTQTPKHLITATGQRVTLRCSPRSGDLSVYWYQQSLDQGLQFLIQYYNGEERAKGNILERFSAQQFPDLHSELNLSSLELGDSALYFCASSANSGSYEQYFGPGTRLTVT.

The chain links TRBV19 to TRBJ2-5, with 8 bases that match TRBD1. This CDR3 is 14 amino acids long. Germline-derived CDR1 and CDR2 are LNHDA and SQIVND (reference sequence). V shed 3 bases, J shed 7 bases, and the junction held 7 bases outside the gene matches. CDR3 loop: CASSIAGGFGTQYF. CDR3 DNA sequence: TGTGCCAGTAGTATCGCAGGGGGCTTCGGGACCCAGTACTTC.

This clone has only one observation. V and J are TRBV5-4 and TRBJ2-7; either TRBD1 or TRBD2 may fit D (6 bases each). The CDR3 sequence is 16 residues long. Per germline, CDR1 SGHNT and CDR2 YYREEE (reference sequence). V was shortened by 0 bases and J by 0 bases, with 13 bases between the two germline ends. The CDR3 loop reads CASSLGSGGGSYEQYF. The CDR3 DNA reads as TGTGCCAGCAGCTTGGGGTCAGGAGGGGGCTCCTACGAGCAGTACTTC.